This is a list of T cell receptor beta chains from one sample in a study of blood T cell repertoires in COVID-19. The data were produced by immunoSEQ multiplex PCR, yet TCRdb's version contains in-frame clones alone and is incomplete. The top ten clones hold approximately 0.84% of a sample with 25,000 to 35,000 clones, 85% to 95% of them seen once. Sequencing input: peripheral blood. The receptors originated from a woman between 70 and 85 years old with COVID-19, enrolled during active disease. Both conserved end residues are trimmed from each CDR3. Fields, in order: J gene, V gene, D gene, CDR3 protein. The D gene is left open where the match is weak.

j_call: TRBJ2-5
v_call: TRBV7-2
d_call: NA
cdr3_aa: ASSPSYFYETQY

j_call: TRBJ2-7
v_call: TRBV7-9
d_call: NA
cdr3_aa: ASSLDRQSTYEQY

j_call: TRBJ2-5
v_call: TRBV19
d_call: NA
cdr3_aa: ASSMGPNQETQY

j_call: TRBJ2-7
v_call: TRBV15
d_call: TRBD1
cdr3_aa: ATSKDRAKYYEQY

j_call: TRBJ1-3
v_call: TRBV6-6
d_call: NA
cdr3_aa: ASSYEGRLSGNTIY

j_call: TRBJ2-1
v_call: TRBV6-2/TRBV6-3
d_call: TRBD2
cdr3_aa: ASSYSRSGGYNEQF

j_call: TRBJ1-3
v_call: TRBV9
d_call: NA
cdr3_aa: ASSVEVGLSGNTIY

j_call: TRBJ2-1
v_call: TRBV28
d_call: TRBD2
cdr3_aa: ASRGRKRELWQF

j_call: TRBJ2-5
v_call: TRBV7-2
d_call: TRBD2
cdr3_aa: ASSSRGGPSQETQY

j_call: TRBJ2-4
v_call: TRBV6-5
d_call: TRBD2
cdr3_aa: ASTPGGEAKNIQY

j_call: TRBJ1-1
v_call: TRBV6-2/TRBV6-3
d_call: TRBD1
cdr3_aa: ASSYSRGLNTEAF

j_call: TRBJ2-7
v_call: TRBV29-1
d_call: NA
cdr3_aa: SVSRSYEQY

j_call: TRBJ1-5
v_call: TRBV7-2
d_call: TRBD1
cdr3_aa: ASSLSIQGAPQH

j_call: TRBJ1-5
v_call: TRBV2
d_call: NA
cdr3_aa: ASSERSYSNQPQH

j_call: TRBJ1-2
v_call: TRBV28
d_call: TRBD1
cdr3_aa: ASQQGYGYT

j_call: TRBJ1-2
v_call: TRBV19
d_call: NA
cdr3_aa: ASNTFGGQNYGYT

j_call: TRBJ2-1
v_call: TRBV4-3
d_call: TRBD2
cdr3_aa: ASSQALAGFYNEQF